This T cell receptor beta chain was captured by sequencing in a study of T cells in localized non-small cell lung cancer. Study results and limitations: Tumor showed lower T cell clonality than uninvolved adjacent lung, where it was highest.

In germline, CDR1 is SGHNT, CDR2 YENEEA. The CDR3 totals 14 residues. Trimming took 1 base from V and 2 from J, leaving 8 bases between them. A note on this clone: The antigen remains unidentified.

The assay was immunoSEQ multiplex PCR, and TCRdb's table has in-frame clones only and misses some. The table lists roughly 30,000 clones, roughly nine tenths of them singletons, with approximately 5.2% in the top ten. The sequence was obtained from a man aged 35 to 70 with stage II lung adenocarcinoma. Sequenced material: PBMCs, taken before any cancer treatment. The chain has TRBV11-3 and TRBJ2-5, with D hard to call. The CDR3 protein is CASSLVAQQETQYF. Written as DNA, the CDR3 is TGTGCCAGCAGCTTAGTAGCCCAGCAAGAGACCCAGTACTTC.